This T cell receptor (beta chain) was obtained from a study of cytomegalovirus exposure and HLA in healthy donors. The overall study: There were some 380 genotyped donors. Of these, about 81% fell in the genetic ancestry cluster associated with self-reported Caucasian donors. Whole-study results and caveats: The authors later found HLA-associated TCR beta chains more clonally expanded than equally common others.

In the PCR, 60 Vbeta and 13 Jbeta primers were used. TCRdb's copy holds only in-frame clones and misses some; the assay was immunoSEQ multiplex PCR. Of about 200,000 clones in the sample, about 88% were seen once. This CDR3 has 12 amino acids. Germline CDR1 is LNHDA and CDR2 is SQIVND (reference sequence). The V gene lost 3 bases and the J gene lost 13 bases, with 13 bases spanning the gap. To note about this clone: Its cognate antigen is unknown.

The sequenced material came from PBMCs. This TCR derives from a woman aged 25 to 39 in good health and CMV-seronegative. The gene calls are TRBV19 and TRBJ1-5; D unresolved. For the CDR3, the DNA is TGTGCCAGTAGTATTTGGGGAGACATTCAGCATTTT. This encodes CASSIWGDIQHF.